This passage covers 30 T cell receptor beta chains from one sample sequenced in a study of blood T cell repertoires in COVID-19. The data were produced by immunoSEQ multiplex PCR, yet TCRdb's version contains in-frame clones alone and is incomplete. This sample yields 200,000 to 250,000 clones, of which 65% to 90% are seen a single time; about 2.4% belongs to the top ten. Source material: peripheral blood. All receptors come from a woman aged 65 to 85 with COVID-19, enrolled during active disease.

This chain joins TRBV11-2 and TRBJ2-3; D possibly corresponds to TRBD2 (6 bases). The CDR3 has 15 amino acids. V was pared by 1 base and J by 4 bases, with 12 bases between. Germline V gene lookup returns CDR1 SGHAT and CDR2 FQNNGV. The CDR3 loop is CASSLGTIRADTQYF. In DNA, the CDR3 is TGTGCCAGCAGCTTAGGGACTATCAGAGCAGATACGCAGTATTTT.

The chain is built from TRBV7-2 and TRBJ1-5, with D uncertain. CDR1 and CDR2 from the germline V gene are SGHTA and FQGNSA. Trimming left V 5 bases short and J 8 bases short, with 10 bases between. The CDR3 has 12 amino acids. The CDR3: CASSPPGEPQHF. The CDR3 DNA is TGTGCCAGCAGCCCGCCGGGAGAGCCCCAGCATTTT. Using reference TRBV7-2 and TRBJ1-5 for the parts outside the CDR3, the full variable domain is GAGVSQSPSNKVTEKGKDVELRCDPISGHTALYWYRQSLGQGLEFLIYFQGNSAPDKSGLPSDRFSAERTGGSVSTLTIQRTQQEDSAVYLCASSPPGEPQHFGDGTRLSIL.

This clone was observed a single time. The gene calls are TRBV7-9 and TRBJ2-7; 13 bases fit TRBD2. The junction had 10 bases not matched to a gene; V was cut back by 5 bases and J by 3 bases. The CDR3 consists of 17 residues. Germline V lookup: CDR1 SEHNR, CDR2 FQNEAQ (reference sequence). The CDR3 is CASSLGTSGVANYEQYF. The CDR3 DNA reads TGTGCCAGCAGCCTAGGGACTAGCGGGGTGGCGAACTACGAGCAGTACTTC.

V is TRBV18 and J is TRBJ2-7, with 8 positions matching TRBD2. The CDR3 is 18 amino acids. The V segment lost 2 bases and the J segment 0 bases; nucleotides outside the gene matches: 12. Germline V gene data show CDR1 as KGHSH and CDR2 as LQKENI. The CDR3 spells CASSPVGSGTASSYEQYF. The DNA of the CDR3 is TGTGCCAGCTCACCAGTCGGTAGCGGGACGGCGAGCTCCTACGAGCAGTACTTC.

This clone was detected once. The CDR3 DNA reads as TGTGCCAGCATGAGGTTCCGAAGCACCGGGGAGCTGTTTTTT. Translating gives CASMRFRSTGELFF. The rearrangement links TRBV2 to TRBJ2-2; D remains unclear. The germline V gene has CDR1 SNHLY and CDR2 FYNNEI. The CDR3 length is 14 residues. Trimming shortened V by 7 bases and J by 4 bases, and 13 bases separated the two germline ends.

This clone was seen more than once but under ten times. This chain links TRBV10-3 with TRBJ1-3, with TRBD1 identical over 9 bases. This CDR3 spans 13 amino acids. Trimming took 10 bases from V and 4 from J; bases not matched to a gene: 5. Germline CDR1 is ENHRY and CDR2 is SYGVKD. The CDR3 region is CATTDRGGNTIYF. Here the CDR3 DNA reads TGTGCCACCACGGACAGGGGCGGAAACACCATATATTTT.

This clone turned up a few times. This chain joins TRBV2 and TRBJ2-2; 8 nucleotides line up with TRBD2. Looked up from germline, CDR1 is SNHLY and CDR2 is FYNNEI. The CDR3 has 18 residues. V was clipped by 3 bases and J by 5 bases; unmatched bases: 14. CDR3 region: CASSDPGTSGFRTGELFF. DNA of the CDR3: TGTGCCAGCAGTGATCCCGGGACTAGTGGGTTCAGGACCGGGGAGCTGTTTTTT.

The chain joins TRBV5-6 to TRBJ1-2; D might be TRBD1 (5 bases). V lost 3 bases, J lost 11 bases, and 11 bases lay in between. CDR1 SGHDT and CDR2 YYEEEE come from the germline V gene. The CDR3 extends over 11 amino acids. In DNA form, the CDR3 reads TGTGCCAGCAGCTCGCCCGGGGGATACACCTTC. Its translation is CASSSPGGYTF.

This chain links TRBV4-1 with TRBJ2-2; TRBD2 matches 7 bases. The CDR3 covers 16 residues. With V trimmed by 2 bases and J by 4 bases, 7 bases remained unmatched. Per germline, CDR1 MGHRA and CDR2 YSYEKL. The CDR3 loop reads CASSQRRLATTGELFF. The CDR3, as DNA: TGCGCCAGCAGCCAAAGAAGACTAGCAACCACCGGGGAGCTGTTTTTT.

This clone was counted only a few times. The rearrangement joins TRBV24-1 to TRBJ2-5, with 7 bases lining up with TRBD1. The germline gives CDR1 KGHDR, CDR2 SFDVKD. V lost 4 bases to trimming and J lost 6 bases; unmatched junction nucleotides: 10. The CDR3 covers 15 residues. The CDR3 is CATSDPRRQGQTQYF. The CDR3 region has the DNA TGTGCCACCAGTGACCCCCGGCGACAGGGCCAGACCCAGTACTTC.

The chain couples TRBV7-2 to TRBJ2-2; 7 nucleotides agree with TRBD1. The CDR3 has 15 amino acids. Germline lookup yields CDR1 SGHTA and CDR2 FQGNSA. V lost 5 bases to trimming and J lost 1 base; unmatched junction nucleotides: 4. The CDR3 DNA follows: TGTGCCAGCAGCCCTCACAGGGGGAACACCGGGGAGCTGTTTTTT. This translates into CASSPHRGNTGELFF.

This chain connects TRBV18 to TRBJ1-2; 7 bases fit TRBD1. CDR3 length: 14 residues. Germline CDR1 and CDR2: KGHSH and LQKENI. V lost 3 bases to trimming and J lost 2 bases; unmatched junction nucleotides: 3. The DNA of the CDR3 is TGTGCCAGCTCACCCGAGACAGGGAACTATGGCTACACCTTC. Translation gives CASSPETGNYGYTF.

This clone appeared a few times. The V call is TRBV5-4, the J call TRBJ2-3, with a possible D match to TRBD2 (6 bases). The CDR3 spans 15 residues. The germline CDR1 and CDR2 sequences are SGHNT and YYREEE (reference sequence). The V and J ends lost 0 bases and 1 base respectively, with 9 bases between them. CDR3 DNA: TGTGCCAGCAGCTTGGTAGCTAGCGGCACAGATACGCAGTATTTT. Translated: CASSLVASGTDTQYF.

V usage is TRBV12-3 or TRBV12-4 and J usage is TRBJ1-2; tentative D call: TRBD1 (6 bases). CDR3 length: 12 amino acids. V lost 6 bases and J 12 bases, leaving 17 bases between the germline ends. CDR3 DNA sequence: TGTGCCAGCAGGATATCACAGGGACCTGACACCTTC. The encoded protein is CASRISQGPDTF.

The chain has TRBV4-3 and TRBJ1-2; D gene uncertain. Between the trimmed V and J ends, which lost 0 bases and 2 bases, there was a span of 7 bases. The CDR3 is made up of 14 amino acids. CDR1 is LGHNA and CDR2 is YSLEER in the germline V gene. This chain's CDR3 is CASSQEGSNYGYTF. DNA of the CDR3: TGCGCCAGCAGCCAAGAAGGGAGCAACTATGGCTACACCTTC.

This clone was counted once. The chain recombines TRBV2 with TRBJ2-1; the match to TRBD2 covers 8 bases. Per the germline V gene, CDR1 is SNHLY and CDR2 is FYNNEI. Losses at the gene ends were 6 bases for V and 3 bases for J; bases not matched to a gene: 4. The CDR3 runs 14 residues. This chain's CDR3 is CASSRTSSYNEQFF. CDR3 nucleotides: TGTGCCAGCAGCCGGACTAGCAGCTACAATGAGCAGTTCTTC.

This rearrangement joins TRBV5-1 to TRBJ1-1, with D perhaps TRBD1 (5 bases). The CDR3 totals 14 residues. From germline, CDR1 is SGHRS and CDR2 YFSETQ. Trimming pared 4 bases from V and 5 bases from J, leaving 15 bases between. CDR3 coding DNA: TGCGCCAGCAGCAGGGGAGGTGGTGGGACTGAAGCTTTCTTT. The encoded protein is CASSRGGGGTEAFF.

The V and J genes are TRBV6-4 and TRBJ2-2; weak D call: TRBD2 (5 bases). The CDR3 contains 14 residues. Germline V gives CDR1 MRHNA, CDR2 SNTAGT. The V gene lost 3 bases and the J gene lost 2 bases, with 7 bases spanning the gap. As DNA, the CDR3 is TGTGCCAGCAGTGAGGGAGATAACACCGGGGAGCTGTTTTTT. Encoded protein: CASSEGDNTGELFF.

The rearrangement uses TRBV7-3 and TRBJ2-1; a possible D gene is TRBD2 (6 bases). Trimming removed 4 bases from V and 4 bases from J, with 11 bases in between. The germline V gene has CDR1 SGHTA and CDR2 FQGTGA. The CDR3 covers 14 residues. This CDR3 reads CASSSGTYYNEQFF. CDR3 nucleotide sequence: TGTGCCAGCAGCTCGGGGACTTATTACAATGAGCAGTTCTTC.

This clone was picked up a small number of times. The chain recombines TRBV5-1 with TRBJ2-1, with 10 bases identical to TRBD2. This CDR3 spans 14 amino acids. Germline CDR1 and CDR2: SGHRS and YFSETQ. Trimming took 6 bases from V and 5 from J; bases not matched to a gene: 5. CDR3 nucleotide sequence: TGCGCCAGCACAGCTAGCGGGGGCAACAATGAGCAGTTCTTC. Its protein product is CASTASGGNNEQFF.

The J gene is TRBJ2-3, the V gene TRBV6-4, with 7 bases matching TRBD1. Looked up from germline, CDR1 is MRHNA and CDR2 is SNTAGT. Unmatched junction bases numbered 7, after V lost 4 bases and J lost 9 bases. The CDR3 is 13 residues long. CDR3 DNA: TGTGCCAGCAGTGTTTCCCAGGGGGACACGCAGTATTTT. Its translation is CASSVSQGDTQYF.

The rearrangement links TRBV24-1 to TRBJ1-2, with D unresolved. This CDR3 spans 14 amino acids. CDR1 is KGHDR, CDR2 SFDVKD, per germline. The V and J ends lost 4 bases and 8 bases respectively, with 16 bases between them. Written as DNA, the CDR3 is TGTGCCACCAGTGAAGTTGGGTTGAACGGGGGCTACACCTTC. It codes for CATSEVGLNGGYTF.

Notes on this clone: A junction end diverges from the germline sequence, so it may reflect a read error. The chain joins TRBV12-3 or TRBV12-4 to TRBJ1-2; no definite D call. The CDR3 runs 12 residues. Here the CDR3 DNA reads TGTGCCAGCAGTTTAAGAGACACGGCTCGTCCCTTC. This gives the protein CASSLRDTARPF.

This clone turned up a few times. CDR3 sequence reads: CASSQAGTGDFYEQYF. The CDR3 DNA reads as TGCGCCAGCAGTCAAGCCGGGACAGGGGACTTCTACGAGCAGTACTTC. The chain has TRBV23-1 and TRBJ2-7; 10 nucleotides align to TRBD1. TRBV23-1 is recorded as an ORF, its role being uncertain. V gave up 2 bases and J gave up 3 bases; unmatched junction bases: 7. The length of the CDR3 is 16 residues.

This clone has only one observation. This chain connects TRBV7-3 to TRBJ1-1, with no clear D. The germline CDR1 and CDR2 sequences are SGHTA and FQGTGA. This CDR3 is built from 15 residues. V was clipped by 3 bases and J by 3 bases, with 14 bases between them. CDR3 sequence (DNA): TGTGCCAGCAGCTTCTCAGGAATTCATGACACTGAAGCTTTCTTT. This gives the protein CASSFSGIHDTEAFF. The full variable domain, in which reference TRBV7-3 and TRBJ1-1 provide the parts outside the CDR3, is GAGVSQTPSNKVTEKGKYVELRCDPISGHTALYWYRQSLGQGPEFLIYFQGTGAADDSGLPNDRFFAVRPEGSVSTLKIQRTERGDSAVYLCASSFSGIHDTEAFFGQGTRLTVV.

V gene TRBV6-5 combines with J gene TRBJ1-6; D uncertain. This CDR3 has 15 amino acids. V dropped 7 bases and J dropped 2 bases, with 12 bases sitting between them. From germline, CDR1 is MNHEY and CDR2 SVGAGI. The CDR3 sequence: CASTRTDAYNSPLHF. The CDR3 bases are TGTGCCAGCACTCGAACTGATGCCTATAATTCACCCCTCCACTTT.

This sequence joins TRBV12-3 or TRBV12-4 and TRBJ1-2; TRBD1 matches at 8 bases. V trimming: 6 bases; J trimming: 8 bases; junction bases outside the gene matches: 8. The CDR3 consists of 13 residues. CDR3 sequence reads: CASSHGTGGGYTF. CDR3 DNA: TGTGCCAGCAGCCACGGGACAGGCGGGGGCTACACCTTC.

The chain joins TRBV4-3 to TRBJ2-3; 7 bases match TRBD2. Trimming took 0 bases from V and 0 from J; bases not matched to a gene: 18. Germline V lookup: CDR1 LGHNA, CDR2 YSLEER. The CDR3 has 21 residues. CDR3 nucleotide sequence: TGCGCCAGCAGCCAAGAACTCGCCCGGGCTAGCGGAACCTTTAGCACAGATACGCAGTATTTT. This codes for CASSQELARASGTFSTDTQYF.

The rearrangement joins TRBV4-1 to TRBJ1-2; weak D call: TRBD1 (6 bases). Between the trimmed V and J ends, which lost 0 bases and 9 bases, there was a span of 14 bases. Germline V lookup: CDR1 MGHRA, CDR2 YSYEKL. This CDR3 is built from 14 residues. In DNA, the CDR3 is TGCGCCAGCAGCCAAGAATGGGAGACAGGAAGCTACACCTTC. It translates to CASSQEWETGSYTF.

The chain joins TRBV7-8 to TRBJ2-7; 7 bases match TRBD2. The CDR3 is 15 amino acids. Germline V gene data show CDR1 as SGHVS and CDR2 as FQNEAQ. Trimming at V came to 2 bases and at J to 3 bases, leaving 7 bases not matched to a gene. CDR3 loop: CASSLSGGSSYEQYF. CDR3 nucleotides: TGTGCCAGCAGCTTAAGCGGCGGGAGTAGCTACGAGCAGTACTTC.